The next 27 T cell receptor beta chains were all read from a single sample in a study of blood T cell repertoires in COVID-19. Sequenced by immunoSEQ multiplex PCR; TCRdb stores in-frame clones only, minus some. This table holds more than 110,000 clones, roughly 88% found once. The material sequenced was PBMCs or T cells enriched from blood (not recorded which). Source of these receptors: a man aged 50 or older who had recovered from COVID-19.

The chain uses TRBV7-3 and TRBJ2-1; 15 positions match TRBD2. V was clipped by 2 bases and J by 0 bases; unmatched bases: 5. Germline CDR1 reads SGHTA; CDR2 reads FQGTGA. This CDR3 comprises 19 residues. DNA of the CDR3: TGTGCCAGCAGCTTAGGGACTAGCGGGAGGTCTAGCTCCTACAATGAGCAGTTCTTC. Protein: CASSLGTSGRSSSYNEQFF.

V gene TRBV7-3 combines with J gene TRBJ2-1, with a weak D call TRBD2 (6 bases). Trimming removed 8 bases from V and 7 bases from J, with 15 bases in between. This CDR3 contains 13 residues. The V gene's germline CDR1 is SGHTA and CDR2 FQGTGA. Written as DNA, the CDR3 is TGTGCCAGCTGCCGGGACTGTCGAAATGAGCAGTTCTTC. Translating it yields CASCRDCRNEQFF.

V is TRBV19 and J is TRBJ2-2, with D perhaps matching TRBD1 (5 bases). This CDR3 has 14 amino acids. V lost 7 bases, J lost 1 base, and 10 bases lay in between. Germline CDR1 reads LNHDA; CDR2 reads SQIVND (reference sequence). CDR3 amino acids: CASKVQVNTGELFF. In nucleotides, the CDR3 is TGTGCCAGTAAGGTACAGGTGAACACCGGGGAGCTGTTTTTT.

The chain couples TRBV29-1 to TRBJ1-2, with 8 bases that match TRBD1. The CDR3 spans 13 residues. The trim removed 4 bases at V and 0 bases at J, leaving 1 base unmatched. Germline V gene data show CDR1 as SQVTM and CDR2 as ANQGSEA. CDR3 in amino acids: CSVGQGTNYGYTF. CDR3 nucleotides: TGCAGCGTTGGACAGGGGACTAACTATGGCTACACCTTC.

The CDR3 DNA follows: TGTGCCAGCAGCACAGCGGGACAGGGGCTTAGCTATGGCTACACCTTC. Protein: CASSTAGQGLSYGYTF. This chain links TRBV9 with TRBJ1-2, with 10 bases that match TRBD1. CDR1 SGDLS and CDR2 YYNGEE come from the germline V gene. This CDR3 has 16 residues. V lost 4 bases, J lost 4 bases, and 10 bases stayed unmatched.

The table lists this clone with a few counts. The rearrangement links TRBV23-1 to TRBJ2-5, with 7 bases matching TRBD1. TRBV23-1 is an open reading frame whose function is uncertain. V dropped 6 bases and J dropped 2; count of bases not matched to a gene: 6. CDR3 length: 14 amino acids. CDR3 loop: CASRPGQSQETQYF. The CDR3 bases are TGCGCCAGCAGACCGGGACAGTCACAAGAGACCCAGTACTTC.

This chain uses TRBV19 with TRBJ2-1, with D possibly matching TRBD1 (5 bases). There are 15 residues in the CDR3. Germline values: CDR1 LNHDA, CDR2 SQIVND (reference sequence). V was shortened by 6 bases and J by 7 bases, with 19 bases between the two germline ends. For the CDR3, the DNA is TGTGCCAGTAGGACTCAGGGCTTTGGAGAGAATGAGCAGTTCTTC. It yields the protein CASRTQGFGENEQFF.

On this clone itself: Other nucleotide sequences from this sample produce the same CDR3. J is TRBJ2-5 and V is TRBV7-2; a possible D gene is TRBD1 (6 bases). The germline CDR1 and CDR2 sequences are SGHTA and FQGNSA. V gave up 1 base and J gave up 5 bases, with 11 bases separating them. This CDR3 has 14 amino acids. The CDR3 bases are TGTGCCAGCAGCTTAGGCAGGGGATTCGAGACCCAGTACTTC. It yields the protein CASSLGRGFETQYF.

The chain has TRBV11-2 and TRBJ2-1; D is uncertain. Trimming left V 3 bases short and J 6 bases short, with 12 bases between. The CDR3 spans 14 residues. Per germline, CDR1 SGHAT and CDR2 FQNNGV. The CDR3 sequence: CASSLGSSLNEQFF. CDR3 nucleotides: TGTGCCAGCAGCTTGGGTAGCAGTCTCAATGAGCAGTTCTTC.

CDR3 protein: CAWSVRRETQYF. The CDR3 DNA sequence: TGTGCCTGGAGTGTAAGGAGAGAGACCCAGTACTTC. V gene TRBV30 combines with J gene TRBJ2-5; the D is unclear. Germline V gene data show CDR1 as GTSNPN and CDR2 as SVGIG (reference sequence). This CDR3 comprises 12 residues. Trimming took off 0 bases at V and 4 bases at J, with 6 bases between the two ends.

The V gene is TRBV20-1, the J gene TRBJ1-2; D may be TRBD1 (5 bases). The CDR3 loop spans 16 amino acids. The germline V gene has CDR1 DFQATT and CDR2 SNEGSKA (reference sequence). The germline V and J ends were trimmed by 3 bases and 4 bases, with 21 bases remaining between them. CDR3 bases: TGCAGTGCTAGTGTTTCCCCCTCTTGGGGGGTCTATGGCTACACCTTC. This translates into CSASVSPSWGVYGYTF.

This chain connects TRBV7-9 to TRBJ2-5; TRBD2 aligns across 7 bases. V shed 1 base, J shed 0 bases, and the junction held 8 bases outside the gene matches. The length of the CDR3 is 17 residues. CDR1 and CDR2 (germline): SEHNR, FQNEAQ (reference sequence). The CDR3 region is CASSLVSLADYQETQYF. The CDR3 DNA follows: TGTGCCAGCAGCTTAGTATCTCTAGCGGACTACCAAGAGACCCAGTACTTC.

This clone was observed once. The V gene is TRBV7-8, the J gene TRBJ1-5; the D gene is possibly TRBD1 (5 bases). CDR3 length: 15 residues. Per germline, CDR1 SGHVS and CDR2 FQNEAQ. Trimming took off 2 bases at V and 7 bases at J, with 15 bases between the two ends. Here the CDR3 reads CASSLRRAEGQPQHF. The CDR3 region has the DNA TGTGCCAGCAGCTTAAGAAGGGCGGAGGGGCAGCCCCAGCATTTT.

The rearrangement joins TRBV10-2 to TRBJ1-5; 7 positions match TRBD1. CDR1 WSHSY and CDR2 SAAADI come from the germline V gene. This CDR3 is built from 14 residues. V was clipped by 3 bases and J by 5 bases; unmatched bases: 4. The CDR3 sequence is CASSDQGEDQPQHF. CDR3 DNA sequence: TGCGCCAGCAGTGACCAGGGGGAGGATCAGCCCCAGCATTTT.

The chain uses TRBV7-3 and TRBJ2-1; 11 nucleotides line up with TRBD2. This CDR3 comprises 15 residues. Germline CDR1 SGHTA, CDR2 FQGTGA. After removal of 4 bases from V and 7 bases from J, the junction contained 6 bases not matched to a gene. CDR3 in amino acids: CASSSLAGAGNEQFF. In DNA form, the CDR3 reads TGTGCCAGCAGCTCACTAGCGGGGGCAGGGAATGAGCAGTTCTTC. Combining the CDR3 with reference TRBV7-3 and TRBJ2-1 gives the whole variable domain GAGVSQTPSNKVTEKGKYVELRCDPISGHTALYWYRQSLGQGPEFLIYFQGTGAADDSGLPNDRFFAVRPEGSVSTLKIQRTERGDSAVYLCASSSLAGAGNEQFFGPGTRLTVL.

This clone has just one count. V is TRBV7-9 and J is TRBJ1-1; perhaps TRBD1 as D (5 bases). The CDR3 totals 15 residues. Trimming pared 1 base from V and 4 bases from J, leaving 13 bases between. Looked up from germline, CDR1 is SEHNR and CDR2 is FQNEAQ (reference sequence). In DNA, the CDR3 is TGTGCCAGCAGCTTAGTGGCCGGACACATCACTGAAGCTTTCTTT. It yields the protein CASSLVAGHITEAFF.

This chain connects TRBV19 to TRBJ2-6; a weak D match, TRBD2 (7 bases). With 3 bases removed from V and 8 bases from J, the gap between germline ends came to 11 bases. Germline CDR1 and CDR2: LNHDA and SQIVND (reference sequence). The CDR3 covers 14 residues. CDR3 in amino acids: CASSMGGRTNVLTF. CDR3 DNA sequence: TGTGCCAGTAGTATGGGGGGGCGGACCAACGTCCTGACTTTC. Together with reference TRBV19 and TRBJ2-6, the CDR3 gives the full variable domain: DGGITQSPKYLFRKEGQNVTLSCEQNLNHDAMYWYRQDPGQGLRLIYYSQIVNDFQKGDIAEGYSVSREKKESFPLTVTSAQKNPTAFYLCASSMGGRTNVLTFGAGSRLTVL.

The chain uses TRBV28 and TRBJ1-4, with D unclear. CDR1 is MDHEN, CDR2 SYDVKM, per germline. Trimming pared 6 bases from V and 7 bases from J, leaving 18 bases between. The CDR3 has 15 residues. Written as DNA, the CDR3 is TGTGCCAGCAGCTCCCGCGGGGATTTGGTTGAAAAACTGTTTTTT. It specifies CASSSRGDLVEKLFF.

The chain is built from TRBV5-1 and TRBJ1-1, with no clear D. The CDR3 runs to 15 residues. With 0 bases removed from V and 0 bases from J, the gap between germline ends came to 9 bases. CDR1 SGHRS and CDR2 YFSETQ come from the germline V gene. The CDR3 loop is CASSLAGDLNTEAFF. The CDR3 DNA sequence: TGCGCCAGCAGCTTGGCCGGGGATCTGAACACTGAAGCTTTCTTT.

V and J are TRBV24-1 and TRBJ2-7, with D perhaps matching TRBD2 (6 bases). This CDR3 comprises 15 residues. In germline, CDR1 is KGHDR, CDR2 SFDVKD. V was pared by 3 bases and J by 10 bases, with 21 bases between. The CDR3 DNA follows: TGTGCCACCAGTGATCCAGTCCCCTCAGAGGGGACTCAGTACTTC. This gives the protein CATSDPVPSEGTQYF.

This chain joins TRBV6-6 and TRBJ1-5; D gene ambiguous. This CDR3 comprises 13 residues. V was clipped by 0 bases and J by 7 bases, with 7 bases between them. Germline-derived CDR1 and CDR2 are MNHNY and SVGAGI (reference sequence). The CDR3 nucleotides are TGTGCCAGCAGTTACTCGTCCGGGCAGCCCCAGCATTTT. It is translated as CASSYSSGQPQHF.

The V call is TRBV13, the J call TRBJ2-7; D is unclear. V gave up 5 bases and J gave up 5 bases, with 13 bases separating them. Germline V gene sequence: CDR1 PRHDT, CDR2 FYEKMQ (reference sequence). CDR3 size: 13 residues. CDR3 residues: CASSRDVRNEQYF. The CDR3, as DNA: TGTGCCAGCAGCCGAGACGTGCGGAACGAGCAGTACTTC.

The rearrangement joins TRBV9 to TRBJ2-5, with 9 positions matching TRBD2. CDR3 length: 16 amino acids. J was trimmed by 2 bases and V by 1 base; bases with no gene match: 6. Germline V CDR1 and CDR2: SGDLS, YYNGEE. For the CDR3, the DNA is TGTGCCAGCAGCGTAAGTGGCGGGGGGGGTCAAGAGACCCAGTACTTC. This codes for CASSVSGGGGQETQYF.

This clone has a handful of counts. The chain joins TRBV27 to TRBJ2-2, with D possibly TRBD2 on 7 matching bases. Trimming left V 5 bases short and J 4 bases short, with 23 bases between. The CDR3 spans 18 residues. Germline V gene lookup returns CDR1 MNHEY and CDR2 SMNVEV (reference sequence). For the CDR3, the DNA is TGTGCCAGCAGTCCTAACAGGGTGCTAGGGGAGGGCACCGGGGAGCTGTTTTTT. Amino acid sequence: CASSPNRVLGEGTGELFF.

The chain recombines TRBV5-8 with TRBJ2-7, with TRBD2 matching over 10 bases. The CDR3 has 14 residues. Per the germline V gene, CDR1 is SGHTS and CDR2 is YDEGEE. The ends lost 4 bases at V and 4 bases at J; junction bases unmatched: 5. The CDR3 bases are TGTGCCAGCAGCCGACTAGCGGGTGTGTACGAGCAGTACTTC. Amino acids: CASSRLAGVYEQYF.

V is TRBV3-1 (or the pseudogene TRBV3-2) and J is TRBJ1-4; the D gene is possibly TRBD1 (5 bases). There are 14 residues in the CDR3. Trimming pared 0 bases from V and 14 bases from J, leaving 16 bases between. Looked up from germline, CDR1 is LGHDT and CDR2 is YNNKEL (reference sequence). As DNA, the CDR3 is TGTGCCAGCAGCCAAGAGGCGGGGCCCTATAAGCTGTTTTTT. It encodes CASSQEAGPYKLFF.

The V call is TRBV19, the J call TRBJ2-7; 7 bases agree with TRBD1. The CDR3 loop spans 15 amino acids. V dropped 4 bases and J dropped 2; count of bases not matched to a gene: 8. Germline CDR1 is LNHDA and CDR2 is SQIVND (reference sequence). CDR3 nucleotides: TGTGCCAGTAGTAACACATTGGGGACAGCCTACGAGCAGTACGTC. Its protein product is CASSNTLGTAYEQYV.